This T cell receptor (beta chain) is drawn from a study of shared clonotypes between healthy human individuals. Turning to the study itself: A couple of women and a few men aged 18 to 49 made up the donors.

General study findings and limits: Estimated richness values were generally larger in naive subsets than in memory subsets.

With regard to this clone: Its antigen is still unknown. The sample has other DNA sequences that encode this CDR3 too.

Trimming left V 4 bases short and J 1 base short, with 4 bases between. CDR1 and CDR2 from the germline V gene are SQVTM and ANQGSEA. This CDR3 is built from 11 residues. The authors split each subset's genomic DNA evenly across several immunoSEQ plates. Method: immunoSEQ multiplex PCR; TCRdb's copy keeps in-frame clones and lacks some. The data hold more than 1 million clones, with about four fifths observed a single time. Input material: memory CD4+ T cells from PBMCs. The subset here: CD45RA-negative fraction. The chain links TRBV29-1 to TRBJ1-1; D not resolved. The receptor was derived from a man aged 18 to 30 in good health. Some clones in this sample may be carry-over from other donors' samples. CDR3 amino acids: CSVVRNTEAFF. The CDR3 DNA follows: TGCAGCGTTGTCCGGAACACTGAAGCTTTCTTT.